This T cell receptor beta chain came from a study of OX40 agonist ivuxolimab in advanced cancers. Looking at the study overall: Ivuxolimab, which patients received intravenously every 2 weeks, was dosed at 0.01 to 10 mg/kg. Study-wide results and caveats: Some patients without response likewise showed low normalized clonal expansion. CD4+ T cells averaged fewer expanded clones than CD8+ T cells.

This CDR3 region has 15 residues. CDR1 and CDR2 from the germline V gene are SGHKS and YYEKEE (reference sequence). Trimming shortened V by 0 bases and J by 0 bases, and 10 bases separated the two germline ends. Profiled with immunoSEQ multiplex PCR; TCRdb holds only in-frame clones, not every one. The sample carries 29,000 or so clones, around nine tenths recorded once. Details on this clone: Its target is not known.

Patients with autoimmune history or systemic immunosuppression were excluded. Specimen: CD4+ or CD8+ T cells sorted from blood, collected in a trial of the OX40 agonist ivuxolimab. This sequence originates from an adult with an advanced solid tumor such as melanoma, head and neck, liver or kidney cancer. V gene TRBV5-5 combines with J gene TRBJ2-7; no reliable D call. Written as DNA, the CDR3 is TGTGCCAGCAGCTTGGACCCGGTGAGCTCCTACGAGCAGTACTTC. It is translated as CASSLDPVSSYEQYF.